The present entry profiles one TCR beta chain with its context. This clone was counted once. What antigen it recognizes has not been identified. The sample holds no much larger clone one base away, and base qualities are not on file. The sample holds other DNA sequences that translate to the same CDR3. The collaborating institutions used their own protocols to collect whole blood in K2EDTA tubes. Collaborator samples were shipped for TCRbeta analysis as frozen whole blood, isolated PBMCs, or DNA extracted from either sample type. TCRbeta CDR3 regions were amplified from genomic DNA using the immunoSEQ Assay, a bias-controlled multiplex PCR. As for how the authors treated the data: The number of nucleated cells in each sample was estimated by amplification of reference gene primers within the assay. To quantify the absolute abundance of each unique TCRbeta CDR3 rearrangement, sequence reads were collapsed and filtered. For each sample, productive Simpson clonality was calculated as the square root of Simpson's diversity index across productive rearrangements. As stored in TCRdb, this immuneACCESS dataset retains in-frame rearrangements with V and J assigned. A fraction of the clones does not appear; measured against another copy, unresolved V genes explain less than half of the discrepancy, and the remainder lacks a known reason. From that table come the V and J calls and clone size; the DNA was used to work out D and trimming. Across this sample there are 200,000 to 250,000 clones, with roughly four fifths seen only once. Approximately 4.5% of the sample is taken by the ten largest.

This sample stems from a study of blood T cell repertoires in COVID-19 (TCRdb year 2020). For the wider study: Samples from collaborators originated in the United States, Italy and Spain and spanned both the acute and convalescent phases of COVID-19. The prospective study material was composed of cDNA or gDNA derived from T cells, B-cell-depleted T cells, or PBMCs. Subjects who had been exposed to COVID-19, were actively infected with it, or had recovered from it provided the deeply sampled blood TCRbeta repertoires that made up the dataset. The repertoires were made available in a free public database intended to serve as a resource for research on the immune response to SARS-CoV-2. Samples came from the ongoing ImmuneRACE study (first 160 participants) plus 1,254 subjects from 6 global collaborators. A de-identified subject ID, COVID-19 status, age in years and sex were almost always included in the sample metadata. HLA class I and class II types, where available, came from metadata supplied by the sample provider rather than from assay-based typing. Broad study findings and their caveats: The quantity of clinical and demographic metadata differed by source and by participant and was supplied without curation.

This clonotype originated in a woman in her 70s with acute or convalescent COVID-19. The sequenced material came from peripheral blood.

The CDR3: CASSPTNTGELFF. DNA sequence: TGTGCCAGCAGTCCAACAAACACCGGGGAGCTGTTTTTT. The rearrangement combines TRBV9 with TRBJ2-2; the D gene is unclear. V drops 5 bases and J drops 2 bases, leaving 7 bases in between. According to the germline V gene, CDR1 reads SGDLS and CDR2 reads YYNGEE. There are 13 amino acids in the CDR3, from cysteine to phenylalanine inclusive. Only CDR3 DNA remains: 39 bases, in frame from the first base.